The present T cell receptor beta chain was sequenced within a study of shared clonotypes between healthy human individuals. Study outcomes and limitations: The diversity represented, both genetic and in exposure history, was limited by few donors.

Profiled with immunoSEQ multiplex PCR; TCRdb holds only in-frame clones, not every one. The table records 1,400,000 or so clones, approximately 98.5% of them present only once. Donors, without exception, were Caucasian adults residing in Nashville, Tennessee. This clone was picked up one time. Antigen specificity is unknown. Sequenced: naive CD4+ T cells sorted from blood. The subset denotes: CD45RA+ positively selected. The receptor was derived from a man aged 25-40 years in good health.

Here the CDR3 reads CASTVDITDTQYF. CDR3 DNA sequence: TGTGCCAGCACCGTGGACATCACAGATACGCAGTATTTT. The chain employs TRBV6-1 and TRBJ2-3; possibly TRBD1 for D (5 bases). V lost 7 bases and J 2 bases, leaving 10 bases between the germline ends. Germline loops: CDR1 MNHNS, CDR2 SASEGT. The CDR3 length is 13 residues.